The clone carrying this T cell receptor (beta chain) was seen at least ten times. Its antigen is not identified. The CDR3 length is 14 residues. V gave up 3 bases and J gave up 2 bases, with 11 bases separating them. Germline assignment: CDR1 SGHAT and CDR2 FQNNGV. Construction of the TCRbeta library involved unique molecular identifiers. TCRdb re-called the PCR reads with MiXCR, one entry per CDR3 protein. The top ten clones hold 4.5% to 5.5% of a sample with 150,000 to 250,000 distinct CDR3 sequences, 5% to 7.5% of them seen once. This sample was included in a study of T-cell reconstitution after alpha-beta-depleted transplantation in children. Study-level findings and limits: Most T-cell counts and diversity one year after the transplant came from T cells that were newly produced. The study traced high day-60 TCRbeta diversity in some patients to surviving recipient T cells and thymic progenitors. Reports say that about two months after transplant, the alpha-beta T cells came out of several hundred graft clones that had expanded.

The J gene is TRBJ2-7, the V gene TRBV11-2, with a weak D call TRBD2 (5 bases). The sequenced sample was PBMCs, obtained before TCRalphabeta/CD19-depleted stem cell transplant. This TCR was sampled from a girl under three years old with combined immunodeficiency, due to receive a stem cell transplant. The CDR3 sequence is CASSLGSGAYEQYF. The CDR3 bases are TGTGCCAGCAGCTTGGGGAGCGGAGCCTACGAGCAGTACTTC.